These 25 T cell receptor beta chains were sequenced from one sample in a study of control samples from healthy donors and cancer patients. The method was immunoSEQ multiplex PCR; TCRdb's version includes in-frame clones alone and lacks a portion of them. This table holds some 100,000 clones, approximately 80% found once. Input material: blood. The receptors shown here come from a woman aged 25-40 years in good health.

The chain links TRBV7-6 to TRBJ2-5, with a tentative D call TRBD1 (6 bases). CDR3 length: 15 residues. Trimming took 0 bases from V and 3 from J, leaving 11 bases between them. Germline CDR1 SGHVS, CDR2 FNYEAQ. The CDR3 DNA follows: TGTGCCAGCAGCTTAGCGGGGGCGGAAGAAGAGACCCAGTACTTC. As protein: CASSLAGAEEETQYF.

The chain carries TRBV6-5 and TRBJ1-2; D unresolved. The CDR3 extends over 12 amino acids. Trimming removed 3 bases from V and 0 bases from J, with 2 bases in between. Germline CDR1 and CDR2: MNHEY and SVGAGI. CDR3 DNA: TGTGCCAGCAGTTATACTAACTATGGCTACACCTTC. Translation gives CASSYTNYGYTF.

As for this clone: The CDR3 carries no conserved terminal phenylalanine or tryptophan, so it likely arises from a read error. The DNA is omitted, as the CDR3 cannot be located on it reliably, and the CDR3 follows TCRdb's listing. The V gene is TRBV12-3 or TRBV12-4, the J gene TRBJ1-2. The CDR3 length is 13 residues, termini included. The CDR3 is CASSFMGSGLPVI.

The gene calls are TRBV30 and TRBJ1-2, with a possible D match to TRBD1 (5 bases). V shed 6 bases and J shed 4 bases, with 15 bases lying between them. Germline V lookup: CDR1 GTSNPN, CDR2 SVGIG (reference sequence). This CDR3 spans 13 amino acids. The CDR3 loop reads CACAGTAAYGYTF. The CDR3 bases are TGTGCCTGTGCCGGGACTGCGGCCTATGGCTACACCTTC.

The chain's CDR3 is CASSVLGNGGGASGELFF. As DNA, the CDR3 is TGCGCCAGCAGTGTCCTTGGGAATGGCGGGGGGGCCTCCGGGGAGCTGTTTTTT. This rearrangement joins TRBV5-1 to TRBJ2-2; TRBD2 agrees at 9 bases. This CDR3 contains 18 residues. CDR1 is SGHRS, CDR2 YFSETQ, per germline. The V and J ends lost 5 bases and 6 bases, in that order; junction bases with no gene match: 17.

J is TRBJ1-3 and V is TRBV19; TRBD1 matches at 7 bases. V lost 3 bases, J lost 0 bases, and 8 bases stayed unmatched. This CDR3 comprises 17 residues. Germline CDR1 reads LNHDA; CDR2 reads SQIVND (reference sequence). DNA for the CDR3: TGTGCCAGTAGTATGCGACGACAGGGATTCTCTGGAAACACCATATATTTT. Its protein product is CASSMRRQGFSGNTIYF.

The chain carries TRBV5-4 and TRBJ1-6; possibly TRBD1 for D (6 bases). This CDR3 is 15 amino acids long. The germline V and J ends were trimmed by 4 bases and 9 bases, with 17 bases remaining between them. The germline V gene encodes CDR1 SGHNT and CDR2 YYREEE (reference sequence). As DNA, the CDR3 is TGTGCCAGCAGCGTGGGGGCCCTCGGGGGTTCACCCCTCCACTTT. Its protein is CASSVGALGGSPLHF.

This chain uses TRBV9 with TRBJ1-2; TRBD1 aligns across 9 bases. The CDR3 is 14 residues long. Germline lookup yields CDR1 SGDLS and CDR2 YYNGEE. Trimming cost V 2 bases and J 4 bases; bases outside gene matches: 3. The CDR3 DNA sequence: TGTGCCAGCAGCGTGGGACAGGGCCCCTATGGCTACACCTTC. Its translation is CASSVGQGPYGYTF.

The chain links TRBV7-9 to TRBJ2-7, with D possibly called TRBD1 or TRBD2 (5 bases each). The CDR3 consists of 12 residues. V was pared by 1 base and J by 11 bases, with 12 bases between. Germline V gene lookup returns CDR1 SEHNR and CDR2 FQNEAQ (reference sequence). CDR3 sequence: CASSLGGTREYF. The CDR3 coding sequence is TGTGCCAGCAGCTTAGGAGGGACGCGGGAGTACTTC.

The J gene is TRBJ1-1, the V gene TRBV6-5, with D possibly being TRBD1 (5 bases). V gave up 0 bases and J gave up 4 bases, with 9 bases separating them. Per germline, CDR1 MNHEY and CDR2 SVGAGI. CDR3 length: 14 amino acids. CDR3 DNA sequence: TGTGCCAGCAGTTACTCGAGAGGGGTCACTGAAGCTTTCTTT. It yields the protein CASSYSRGVTEAFF.

The J gene is TRBJ2-7, the V gene TRBV19, with a weak D call TRBD1 (6 bases). Trimming stripped 5 bases from V and 0 bases from J, with 14 bases between. CDR1 is LNHDA, CDR2 SQIVND, per germline (reference sequence). The CDR3 extends over 15 amino acids. CDR3 in DNA: TGTGCCAGTAGTCCCAAGACAGGAGTCTCCTACGAGCAGTACTTC. Translated, it gives CASSPKTGVSYEQYF.

CDR3 loop: CATSDFYDGGIGTDTQYF. CDR3 nucleotide sequence: TGTGCCACCAGTGATTTTTATGATGGGGGGATTGGCACAGATACGCAGTATTTT. The chain couples TRBV24-1 to TRBJ2-3, with D possibly being TRBD2 (6 bases). V was cut by 1 base and J by 1 base, with 17 bases left in between. The CDR3 loop spans 18 amino acids. Germline V gene data show CDR1 as KGHDR and CDR2 as SFDVKD.

The chain employs TRBV20-1 and TRBJ2-1, with a weak D call TRBD2 (5 bases). CDR3 length: 14 amino acids. Germline V gives CDR1 DFQATT, CDR2 SNEGSKA (reference sequence). V shed 3 bases and J shed 5 bases, with 14 bases lying between them. This CDR3 reads CSASGPLADNEQFF. DNA for the CDR3: TGCAGTGCTAGTGGTCCTCTAGCAGACAATGAGCAGTTCTTC.

The chain links TRBV30 to TRBJ1-6; TRBD1 agrees at 7 bases. After removal of 8 bases from V and 6 bases from J, the junction contained 10 bases not matched to a gene. The CDR3 runs to 14 residues. Germline-derived CDR1 and CDR2 are GTSNPN and SVGIG (reference sequence). The DNA of the CDR3 is TGTGCCGTCACCCCCGGGACAGTTAATTCACCCCTCCACTTT. It codes for CAVTPGTVNSPLHF.

The gene calls are TRBV19 and TRBJ2-5, with TRBD2 as a possible D gene (5 bases). The CDR3 runs to 15 residues. CDR1 LNHDA and CDR2 SQIVND come from the germline V gene (reference sequence). V lost 3 bases and J lost 5, with 16 bases in between. The CDR3 sequence: CASSIRTGMSETQYF. The CDR3 bases are TGTGCCAGTAGTATCCGGACTGGCATGTCGGAGACCCAGTACTTC.

The V call is TRBV4-3, the J call TRBJ1-2, with TRBD1 matching over 7 bases. Trimming took 0 bases from V and 5 from J; bases not matched to a gene: 6. Per germline, CDR1 LGHNA and CDR2 YSLEER. The CDR3 contains 15 residues. In DNA, the CDR3 is TGCGCCAGCAGCCAAGAGACAGGGAAGAAGTATGGCTACACCTTC. It codes for CASSQETGKKYGYTF.

The rearrangement joins TRBV30 to TRBJ1-6, with D unresolved. The ends were cut back, 1 base at V and 12 bases at J, with 7 bases in the middle. Germline CDR1 reads GTSNPN; CDR2 reads SVGIG (reference sequence). There are 11 residues in the CDR3. The CDR3 loop reads CAWSAQGPLHF. The CDR3, as DNA: TGTGCCTGGAGTGCCCAAGGACCCCTCCACTTT.

This clone was recorded a few times. The CDR3 nucleotides read TGTGCCAGCAGTTACCCGGACAGGGGTCATGAAAAACTGTTTTTT. It encodes CASSYPDRGHEKLFF. V usage is TRBV6-2 or TRBV6-3 and J usage is TRBJ1-4; 9 bases match TRBD1. CDR1 is MNHEY and CDR2 is SVGEGT in the germline V gene. After removal of 2 bases from V and 6 bases from J, the junction contained 4 bases not matched to a gene. The length of the CDR3 is 15 residues.

The chain uses TRBV5-4 and TRBJ1-1, with D unresolved. From germline, CDR1 is SGHNT and CDR2 YYREEE (reference sequence). The germline V and J ends were trimmed by 0 bases and 1 base, with 7 bases remaining between them. There are 14 residues in the CDR3. As DNA, the CDR3 is TGTGCCAGCAGCTTGGCCATACCGAACACTGAAGCTTTCTTT. Protein: CASSLAIPNTEAFF.

This clone has more than one count but fewer than ten. The genes are TRBV12-3 or TRBV12-4 and TRBJ2-1; the D gene is possibly TRBD1 (5 bases). Trimming shortened V by 6 bases and J by 6 bases, and 6 bases separated the two germline ends. The CDR3 consists of 11 residues. CDR3 sequence reads: CASRGVNEQFF. Written as DNA, the CDR3 is TGTGCCAGCAGAGGGGTCAATGAGCAGTTCTTC.

The chain employs TRBV7-2 and TRBJ2-1; no reliable D call. Germline lookup yields CDR1 SGHTA and CDR2 FQGNSA. The CDR3 has 14 residues. V was trimmed by 6 bases and J by 0 bases, leaving 9 bases between them. DNA for the CDR3: TGTGCCAGCAGTGACGCAAGCTCCTACAATGAGCAGTTCTTC. It encodes CASSDASSYNEQFF. Drawing the rest from reference TRBV7-2 and TRBJ2-1, the complete variable domain is GAGVSQSPSNKVTEKGKDVELRCDPISGHTALYWYRQSLGQGLEFLIYFQGNSAPDKSGLPSDRFSAERTGGSVSTLTIQRTQQEDSAVYLCASSDASSYNEQFFGPGTRLTVL.

This clone has only a few counts. The chain carries TRBV4-2 and TRBJ2-7, with TRBD2 matching over 16 bases. CDR3 size: 19 residues. Germline CDR1 and CDR2: LGHNA and YNFKEQ. The V segment lost 0 bases and the J segment 4 bases; nucleotides outside the gene matches: 9. This chain's CDR3 is CASSQEPGTSGGGAYEQYF. The CDR3 DNA reads TGTGCCAGCAGCCAAGAGCCCGGGACTAGCGGGGGGGGAGCGTACGAGCAGTACTTC.

The rearrangement links TRBV4-2 to TRBJ2-1; 12 nucleotides match TRBD2. Germline assignment: CDR1 LGHNA and CDR2 YNFKEQ. The CDR3 is 17 amino acids. V lost 0 bases and J lost 3; bases outside the gene matches: 3. CDR3 nucleotide sequence: TGTGCCAGCAGCCAAGAGACTAGCGGGGGCCTCTACAATGAGCAGTTCTTC. Its protein is CASSQETSGGLYNEQFF.

The chain employs TRBV2 and TRBJ2-5; no definite D call. Deletions cut 1 base from V and 0 bases from J, with 6 bases between. The germline V gene encodes CDR1 SNHLY and CDR2 FYNNEI. This CDR3 spans 14 amino acids. CDR3 sequence reads: CASSEGSYQETQYF. The CDR3 DNA reads TGTGCCAGCAGTGAAGGGAGTTACCAAGAGACCCAGTACTTC.

V is TRBV9 and J is TRBJ2-1, with 8 bases aligning to TRBD1. The CDR3 is 15 residues long. Losses at the gene ends were 0 bases for V and 3 bases for J; bases not matched to a gene: 2. The germline V gene encodes CDR1 SGDLS and CDR2 YYNGEE. CDR3 residues: CASSVDGQGYNEQFF. CDR3 bases: TGTGCCAGCAGCGTAGATGGACAGGGCTACAATGAGCAGTTCTTC.